Sequencing of this T cell receptor (beta chain) was carried out in a study of blood T cell repertoires in COVID-19. Study details: Specimens from acute and convalescent COVID-19 originated in the United States, Italy and Spain. T cells, B-cell-depleted T cells, or PBMCs supplied cDNA or gDNA.

The CDR3 length is 15 residues. V shed 4 bases and J shed 1 base, with 8 bases lying between them. Germline loops: CDR1 MNHEY, CDR2 SMNVEV (reference sequence). Per the original data handling: Amplification from reference gene primers served as the basis for estimated nucleated cell counts. Sequencing was performed with immunoSEQ multiplex PCR; in TCRdb, only in-frame clones are kept and a portion is missing. Clone size and the V and J calls come from that table; the DNA yielded D and trimming. The sample includes approximately 350,000 clones, more than 70% seen only once; the top ten take approximately 7.4%. This clone came up once. Recruited during active infection, patients (from Seattle) were subsequently followed longitudinally.

The sample was peripheral blood. V and J are TRBV27 and TRBJ2-6; a possible D gene is TRBD1 (7 bases). The TCR was taken from a woman between 70 and 85 years old with COVID-19, enrolled during active disease. CDR3 amino acids: CASSSGGSGANVLTF. The CDR3, as DNA: TGTGCCAGCAGTTCAGGGGGGTCTGGGGCCAACGTCCTGACTTTC.